The 18 T cell receptor beta chains presented below share a single source sample, sequenced in a study of blood T cells in healthy people across ages. The authors ran a second PCR of about 7 to 11 cycles using a sample-barcoded 5' primer and a J-beta primer mix. Using its own MiXCR run on the 5' RACE reads, TCRdb lists one record per CDR3 protein. The sample has 980,000 or so distinct CDR3 sequences; 48% are singletons. The sequencing input was blood. These receptors were obtained from a man under 40 in good health.

This clonotype was detected a few times. V is TRBV12-3 or TRBV12-4 and J is TRBJ1-5; D remains ambiguous. The CDR3 covers 13 residues. Deletions cut 7 bases from V and 2 bases from J, with 9 bases between. CDR3 coding DNA: TGTGCCAGCAAGGTTTCGGGCAATCAGCCCCAGCATTTT. Protein: CASKVSGNQPQHF.

V gene TRBV6-1 combines with J gene TRBJ2-7; 11 positions match TRBD2. The CDR3 consists of 13 residues. V trimming: 6 bases; J trimming: 2 bases; junction bases outside the gene matches: 0. Germline CDR1 reads MNHNS; CDR2 reads SASEGT. The DNA for the CDR3 is TGTGCCAGCAGGACTAGCGGGGCCTACGAGCAGTACTTC. This codes for CASRTSGAYEQYF.

This clonotype showed up just a few times. V is TRBV20-1 and J is TRBJ2-5; no definite D call. V was trimmed by 0 bases and J by 1 base, leaving 6 bases between them. Per germline, CDR1 DFQATT and CDR2 SNEGSKA (reference sequence). The CDR3 length is 13 residues. The CDR3 here is CSARDHSQETQYF. The CDR3 DNA reads as TGCAGTGCTAGAGATCACAGCCAAGAGACCCAGTACTTC.

This clonotype was observed a handful of times. An end of the junction does not agree with germline; a read error may underlie this. This chain uses TRBV28 with TRBJ2-6, with D perhaps matching TRBD1 or TRBD2 (5 bases each). The germline CDR1 and CDR2 sequences are MDHEN and SYDVKM. This CDR3 comprises 16 residues. The CDR3 DNA reads as TGTGCCAGCAGCCTCGGGGCTCAATCTGGGGCCAACGTCCGGACTTTC. This sequence encodes CASSLGAQSGANVRTF.

The chain links TRBV28 to TRBJ2-1, with 11 bases fitting TRBD2. V was clipped by 2 bases and J by 15 bases; unmatched bases: 6. Per germline, CDR1 MDHEN and CDR2 SYDVKM. The CDR3 is 13 residues long. The CDR3 spells CASSLRLTSGVFF. CDR3 sequence (DNA): TGTGCCAGCAGTTTACGGTTGACTAGCGGGGTGTTCTTC.

The V call is TRBV7-9, the J call TRBJ2-7; the D is unclear. V was clipped by 1 base and J by 0 bases, with 10 bases between them. Germline loops: CDR1 SEHNR, CDR2 FQNEAQ (reference sequence). This CDR3 has 15 amino acids. This CDR3 reads CASSLGTFSSYEQYF. The CDR3 DNA reads as TGTGCCAGCAGCTTAGGGACGTTCAGCTCCTACGAGCAGTACTTC.

This rearrangement joins TRBV6-5 to TRBJ1-1; D uncertain. The CDR3 is 16 amino acids. The germline V and J ends were trimmed by 0 bases and 1 base, with 12 bases remaining between them. Germline assignment: CDR1 MNHEY and CDR2 SVGAGI. CDR3 DNA: TGTGCCAGCAGTTACTCGCCAGGCGTTCCGAACACTGAAGCTTTCTTT. It yields the protein CASSYSPGVPNTEAFF.

The chain recombines TRBV4-1 with TRBJ2-1; D may be TRBD2 (6 bases). CDR1 and CDR2 (germline): MGHRA, YSYEKL. V lost 1 base and J 5 bases, leaving 15 bases between the germline ends. The CDR3 has 16 amino acids. The CDR3 DNA reads as TGCGCCAGCAGCCAAGGGGGCGGAGGCGGGAACAATGAGCAGTTCTTC. Its protein product is CASSQGGGGGNNEQFF.

This chain uses TRBV7-2 with TRBJ1-2; D ambiguous. This CDR3 has 15 residues. The V end was cut by 4 bases, the J end by 2 bases, with 14 bases between. Germline lookup yields CDR1 SGHTA and CDR2 FQGNSA. In nucleotides, the CDR3 is TGTGCCAGCAGCTCTACTTTCTATACAAACTATGGCTACACCTTC. This translates into CASSSTFYTNYGYTF.

The V gene is TRBV6-1, the J gene TRBJ2-2; no definite D call. V lost 8 bases and J 3 bases, leaving 13 bases between the germline ends. Per the germline V gene, CDR1 is MNHNS and CDR2 is SASEGT. This CDR3 spans 14 amino acids. Here the CDR3 DNA reads TGTGCCAGCTGCACAGTAACCGACACCGGGGAGCTGTTTTTT. Amino acid sequence: CASCTVTDTGELFF.

There are a few counts of this clonotype. This chain joins TRBV7-9 and TRBJ2-1; D is undetermined. Trimming cost V 1 base and J 8 bases, with 12 bases left between them. Germline assignment: CDR1 SEHNR and CDR2 FQNEAQ (reference sequence). The CDR3 spans 14 residues. The CDR3 protein is CASSLGGRTDEQFF. The CDR3 nucleotides read TGTGCCAGCAGCTTAGGAGGACGTACCGATGAGCAGTTCTTC.

This clonotype was found a few times. This rearrangement joins TRBV6-2 or TRBV6-3 to TRBJ2-5; D is undetermined. This CDR3 has 14 amino acids. Trimming removed 2 bases at V and 5 bases at J, with 12 bases between. The germline V gene encodes CDR1 MNHEY and CDR2 SVGEGT. The CDR3 protein is CASSYGPGVETQYF. The DNA for the CDR3 is TGTGCCAGCAGTTACGGTCCCGGAGTGGAGACCCAGTACTTC.

This clonotype appeared a few times. V is TRBV6-1 and J is TRBJ1-4, with a possible D match to TRBD1 (5 bases). The germline CDR1 and CDR2 sequences are MNHNS and SASEGT. The CDR3 is 13 amino acids. The V gene lost 4 bases and the J gene lost 8 bases, with 11 bases spanning the gap. The CDR3 DNA follows: TGTGCCAGCAGTGCCACAGGAGGCGAAAAACTGTTTTTT. Amino acid sequence: CASSATGGEKLFF.

The genes are TRBV6-6 and TRBJ2-7; the D call may be TRBD1 or TRBD2 (5 bases each). The CDR3 covers 15 residues. V was shortened by 5 bases and J by 0 bases, with 14 bases between the two germline ends. Germline V CDR1 and CDR2: MNHNY, SVGAGI (reference sequence). The CDR3 loop is CASSGWGIGSYEQYF. Written as DNA, the CDR3 is TGTGCCAGCAGTGGCTGGGGGATAGGCTCCTACGAGCAGTACTTC.

The CDR3 region is CASKGRGTYNEQFF. For the CDR3, the DNA is TGTGCCAGCAAGGGGCGGGGAACCTACAATGAGCAGTTCTTC. V usage is TRBV28 and J usage is TRBJ2-1, with D maybe TRBD2 (6 bases). CDR1 and CDR2 (germline): MDHEN, SYDVKM. The CDR3 spans 14 residues. The V gene lost 7 bases and the J gene lost 2 bases, with 12 bases spanning the gap.

Ten or more counts support this clonotype. The rearrangement joins TRBV4-3 to TRBJ2-6; 8 nucleotides align to TRBD2. Germline V CDR1 and CDR2: LGHNA, YSLEER. With V trimmed by 2 bases and J by 3 bases, 6 bases remained unmatched. There are 17 residues in the CDR3. This chain's CDR3 is CASSQNGGGIGANVLTF. Written as DNA, the CDR3 is TGCGCCAGCAGCCAAAACGGGGGGGGCATTGGGGCCAACGTCCTGACTTTC.

This clonotype has more than one count but fewer than ten. The chain recombines TRBV3-1 with TRBJ1-2; TRBD1 matches at 11 bases. V gave up 0 bases and J gave up 7 bases; unmatched junction bases: 4. CDR1 and CDR2 (germline): LGHDT, YNNKEL (reference sequence). This CDR3 has 15 amino acids. The CDR3 bases are TGTGCCAGCAGCCAAGAGGGACAGGGGGTAGGTGGCTACACCTTC. This encodes CASSQEGQGVGGYTF. The entire variable domain, with the rest obtained from reference TRBV3-1 and TRBJ1-2, is as follows: DTAVSQTPKYLVTQMGNDKSIKCEQNLGHDTMYWYKQDSKKFLKIMFSYNNKELIINETVPNRFSPKSPDKAHLNLHINSLELGDSAVYFCASSQEGQGVGGYTFGSGTRLTVV.

V usage is TRBV28 and J usage is TRBJ2-1; TRBD2 matches at 8 bases. The CDR3 extends over 15 amino acids. The germline gives CDR1 MDHEN, CDR2 SYDVKM. The V gene end was trimmed by 2 bases and the J gene end by 3 bases; junction bases not matched to a gene: 3. CDR3 coding DNA: TGTGCCAGCAGTTTACCCGGGGGGGACTACAATGAGCAGTTCTTC. This gives the protein CASSLPGGDYNEQFF.